This T cell receptor (beta chain) was profiled in a study of CD8 T cells in ankylosing spondylitis. Trimming took 5 bases from V and 0 from J, leaving 17 bases between them. CDR3 length: 16 amino acids. CDR1 and CDR2 (germline): SGDLS, YYNGEE. TCRdb reanalysed the 5' RACE reads using MiXCR and keeps one entry per CDR3 protein. The data hold some 40,000 distinct CDR3 sequences, with less than 4% observed a single time. This clonotype was found many times. Its antigen is not known. Overall study results and limits: For ankylosing spondylitis blood, a TCR beta motif of seven to nine highly homologous variants appeared characteristic.

Sequenced material: blood, either unsorted or a sorted T cell fraction (not recorded which). This rearrangement joins TRBV9 to TRBJ1-2; D remains unclear. This TCR was recovered from a male donor with ankylosing spondylitis or in good health (not recorded which). The CDR3 DNA sequence: TGTGCCAGCAGTGAGGCAATCACAGCCGCTAACTATGGCTACACCTTC. This translates into CASSEAITAANYGYTF.